This TCR beta chain is from a study of T cell repertoires in cytomegalovirus infection. Each CDR3 protein gets one entry after TCRdb re-called the reads with MiXCR. Of some 350,000 distinct CDR3 sequences listed, about a third are singletons. Concerning this clonotype itself: Its antigen is still unknown.

There are 14 residues in the CDR3. The V gene end was trimmed by 8 bases and the J gene end by 5 bases; junction bases not matched to a gene: 11. General study results and limits: Cumulative frequency of public TCR beta families picked out carriers of CMV plus the relevant HLA. The study found HLA-C-restricted CMV-specific TCR beta clonotypes dominating the ex vivo response.

The sequence was collected from a human donor in good health (CMV status not recorded). Some clones in this sample may be carry-over from other donors' samples. The chain couples TRBV12-3 or TRBV12-4 to TRBJ1-1; 7 bases are a match to TRBD1. Sequencing used cultured PBMCs, obtained from culture after CMV antigen stimulation. Written as DNA, the CDR3 is TGTGCCAGCGGACCTGGGGGACAGAGGACTGAAGCTTTCTTT. The encoded protein is CASGPGGQRTEAFF.